The source of this T cell receptor (beta chain) is a study of cytomegalovirus exposure and HLA in healthy donors. Points from the study as a whole: Using the classifier, cytomegalovirus status was reportedly diagnosed with high specificity and sensitivity. Excluded: some indistinguishable V segments such as TRBV6-2 and TRBV6-3.

The CDR3 is 13 residues long. The germline CDR1 and CDR2 sequences are SGHDT and YYEEEE. Details on this clone: Its matching antigen is unknown.

13 Jbeta primers and 60 Vbeta primers were used for the PCR. In the study's own analysis: In a later analysis, 70 million to 80 million unique TCR beta chains included roughly 11 million shared by two or more donors. Measured with immunoSEQ multiplex PCR; TCRdb has only the in-frame clones, and not every one. That table is the source of V, J and clone size, and D and trimming were worked out from the DNA. Of 150,000 to 200,000 clones detected, nearly 80% appear once; the ten largest clones hold about an eighth. The chain employs TRBV5-6 and TRBJ2-5; D may be TRBD2 (6 bases). Gene TRBJ2-7 matches the end of the DNA better, so the J call may be wrong. The sequence was obtained from a woman between 40 and 55 years old in good health and CMV-seronegative. The sequencing sample was made of PBMCs. The CDR3 DNA is TGTGCCAGCAGCTTGGCCGCAGCGGGCGAGCAGTACTTC. This translates into CASSLAAAGEQYF.